Below, 18 T cell receptor beta chains from the same sample are listed, as sequenced in a study of blood T cell repertoires in COVID-19. The repertoire was sequenced with immunoSEQ multiplex PCR; TCRdb's copy has only in-frame clones and lacks some. The data hold some 320,000 clones, with roughly 90% observed a single time. Sample: PBMCs or T cells enriched from blood (not recorded which). The source is a woman aged 25 to 39 who had been exposed to COVID-19.

Here the CDR3 reads CASSQFWQGNQPQHF. The CDR3 DNA reads as TGCGCCAGCAGCCAATTTTGGCAGGGCAATCAGCCCCAGCATTTT. J is TRBJ1-5 and V is TRBV4-1; D is ambiguous. Germline loops: CDR1 MGHRA, CDR2 YSYEKL. The CDR3 is 15 amino acids. Trimming took off 2 bases at V and 2 bases at J, with 10 bases between the two ends.

The V and J genes are TRBV6-5 and TRBJ2-3; the D is unclear. CDR3 length: 14 residues. The germline V gene encodes CDR1 MNHEY and CDR2 SVGAGI. Trimming cost V 6 bases and J 1 base, with 11 bases left between them. CDR3: CASRSPRGTDTQYF. The DNA for the CDR3 is TGTGCCAGCAGGAGCCCCCGCGGCACAGATACGCAGTATTTT.

The chain is built from TRBV19 and TRBJ1-3; D is undetermined. V was pared by 5 bases and J by 5 bases, with 13 bases between. The CDR3 loop spans 14 amino acids. The germline gives CDR1 LNHDA, CDR2 SQIVND (reference sequence). CDR3 sequence: CASSLAGHRNTIYF. The CDR3 DNA reads as TGTGCCAGTAGTCTCGCGGGCCATAGAAACACCATATATTTT.

The chain carries TRBV5-5 and TRBJ2-5; 9 bases map to TRBD2. V lost 0 bases, J lost 1 base, and 4 bases stayed unmatched. Germline CDR1 and CDR2: SGHKS and YYEKEE (reference sequence). The CDR3 is made up of 16 amino acids. Written as DNA, the CDR3 is TGTGCCAGCAGCTTGGGTGCGGGGGGGCCCCAAGAGACCCAGTACTTC. This gives the protein CASSLGAGGPQETQYF.

This chain joins TRBV5-1 and TRBJ1-1; D gene uncertain. Germline V gene sequence: CDR1 SGHRS, CDR2 YFSETQ. Trimming pared 2 bases from V and 5 bases from J, leaving 16 bases between. This CDR3 has 15 amino acids. The CDR3 DNA is TGCGCCAGCAGCTTTAATGGTGGACCGGGAACTGAAGCTTTCTTT. Protein sequence: CASSFNGGPGTEAFF.

The chain couples TRBV4-1 to TRBJ1-4, with D possibly being TRBD1 (6 bases). The V gene's germline CDR1 is MGHRA and CDR2 YSYEKL. The length of the CDR3 is 16 residues. Between the trimmed V and J ends, which lost 1 base and 2 bases, there was a span of 11 bases. CDR3 amino acids: CASSQVTGLTNEKLFF. The DNA for the CDR3 is TGCGCCAGCAGCCAAGTTACAGGGTTGACTAATGAAAAACTGTTTTTT.

This clone was counted between two and nine times. This chain uses TRBV7-8 with TRBJ2-3, with a weak D call TRBD2 (6 bases). From germline, CDR1 is SGHVS and CDR2 FQNEAQ. The CDR3 has 19 amino acids. The V end was cut by 1 base, the J end by 0 bases, with 20 bases between. The CDR3 region has the DNA TGTGCCAGCAGCTTAGAGGGAGTAGCGGACCCTCAAAGCACAGATACGCAGTATTTT. The encoded protein is CASSLEGVADPQSTDTQYF.

The chain uses TRBV6-1 and TRBJ2-5; no clear D gene. CDR3 length equals 12 residues. V shed 2 bases and J shed 2 bases, with 3 bases lying between them. Germline-derived CDR1 and CDR2 are MNHNS and SASEGT. CDR3 residues: CASSESQETQYF. The CDR3 DNA is TGTGCCAGCAGTGAATCACAAGAGACCCAGTACTTC.

The chain couples TRBV2 to TRBJ1-1, with TRBD1 as a possible D gene (5 bases). Trimming shortened V by 2 bases and J by 1 base, and 11 bases separated the two germline ends. Germline V gene lookup returns CDR1 SNHLY and CDR2 FYNNEI. The CDR3 is 15 residues long. The CDR3 DNA is TGTGCCAGCAGTGAATACGGACACCAGAACACTGAAGCTTTCTTT. This translates into CASSEYGHQNTEAFF.

The V call is TRBV15, the J call TRBJ1-1; 7 nucleotides align to TRBD1. Per the germline V gene, CDR1 is LNHNV and CDR2 is YYDKDF (reference sequence). CDR3 length equals 13 residues. V shed 11 bases, J shed 1 base, and the junction held 7 bases outside the gene matches. CDR3 loop: CAGRTGTNTEAFF. Here the CDR3 DNA reads TGTGCCGGTCGGACAGGTACGAACACTGAAGCTTTCTTT.

The chain combines TRBV3-1 (or the pseudogene TRBV3-2) with TRBJ1-2; TRBD1 is a possible D gene (6 bases). CDR3 size: 15 residues. From germline, CDR1 is LGHDT and CDR2 YNNKEL (reference sequence). The V gene lost 1 base and the J gene lost 6 bases, with 15 bases spanning the gap. CDR3 in DNA: TGTGCCAGCAGCCAAGCGTCGGGACACCGAAATGGCTACACCTTC. Its translation: CASSQASGHRNGYTF.

This clone was counted once. The J gene is TRBJ2-1, the V gene TRBV29-1; 9 bases are a match to TRBD1. CDR1 SQVTM and CDR2 ANQGSEA come from the germline V gene. This CDR3 has 14 amino acids. V dropped 3 bases and J dropped 5; count of bases not matched to a gene: 5. This CDR3 is CSVEGQGKDNEQFF. CDR3 nucleotides: TGCAGCGTTGAGGGACAGGGTAAGGACAATGAGCAGTTCTTC.

The rearrangement uses TRBV3-1 (or the pseudogene TRBV3-2) and TRBJ1-6; the match to TRBD1 covers 12 bases. The CDR3 is 16 amino acids. CDR1 is LGHDT and CDR2 is YNNKEL in the germline V gene (reference sequence). V shed 3 bases and J 9 bases; nucleotides not matched to a gene: 6. The CDR3 region has the DNA TGTGCCAGCAGCCAGGCCGGGACAGGGGGCTCTTCACCCCTCCACTTT. This sequence encodes CASSQAGTGGSSPLHF.

The chain joins TRBV7-2 to TRBJ2-7, with D possibly being TRBD2 (6 bases). The CDR3 has 13 residues. V dropped 4 bases and J dropped 4 bases, with 11 bases sitting between them. CDR1 is SGHTA, CDR2 FQGNSA, per germline. The CDR3 is CASSWDGGYEQYF. Written as DNA, the CDR3 is TGTGCCAGCAGCTGGGACGGGGGTTACGAGCAGTACTTC.

The chain links TRBV5-5 to TRBJ2-7, with D possibly TRBD1 on 5 matching bases. Trimming took off 5 bases at V and 4 bases at J, with 16 bases between the two ends. The CDR3 is 14 residues long. Germline CDR1 reads SGHKS; CDR2 reads YYEKEE (reference sequence). The CDR3 DNA reads as TGTGCCAGCAGTCTTGGGGCTTACACTTACGAGCAGTACTTC. It encodes CASSLGAYTYEQYF.

The rearrangement uses TRBV11-3 and TRBJ2-7; weak D call: TRBD2 (6 bases). With 5 bases removed from V and 2 bases from J, the gap between germline ends came to 19 bases. The V gene's germline CDR1 is SGHNT and CDR2 YENEEA. The CDR3 consists of 16 residues. Here the CDR3 reads CASSRSSAGSTYEQYF. In nucleotides, the CDR3 is TGTGCCAGCAGCCGATCTAGCGCTGGGTCTACCTACGAGCAGTACTTC.

In this sample, this clone turned up once. V gene TRBV6-6 combines with J gene TRBJ1-1; D remains unclear. This CDR3 has 12 residues. Germline CDR1 and CDR2: MNHNY and SVGAGI (reference sequence). Trimming pared 2 bases from V and 8 bases from J, leaving 9 bases between. CDR3 in amino acids: CASSYTRREAFF. CDR3 bases: TGTGCCAGCAGTTACACAAGGAGGGAAGCTTTCTTT.

J is TRBJ1-1 and V is TRBV7-9, with a weak D call TRBD1 (5 bases). Germline CDR1 and CDR2: SEHNR and FQNEAQ (reference sequence). Trimming removed 5 bases at V and 2 bases at J, with 12 bases between. The CDR3 has 14 residues. Here the CDR3 DNA reads TGTGCCAGCAGCCCTCAGGGAGGAAACACTGAAGCTTTCTTT. Translation: CASSPQGGNTEAFF.